This entry is about one T cell receptor (beta chain). This clonotype was counted many times. Its antigen remains undetermined. Base qualities are not provided; no much larger clone lies one nucleotide away. The data are from a study of T cells in Graves' hyperthyroidism and ophthalmopathy (dated 2019 in TCRdb). In the study overall: Peripheral blood was collected at initial diagnosis, before any treatment. The 85 to 100 discovery patients were divided at random into training and test sets in a 7:3 ratio. Whether ophthalmopathy could be predicted prospectively was tested in an independent validation cohort made up of 18 hyperthyroidism patients plus 17 patients who later progressed to ophthalmopathy. In over five Graves' hyperthyroidism patients, the study also compared T-cell repertoires from thyroid tissue with T-cell repertoires from blood. TCR Vbeta CDR3 sequencing of some 140 peripheral blood samples (around 45 ophthalmopathy, 75 hyperthyroidism and roughly 17 progressor patients) is reported in the paper. To identify TCR V-J signatures that set the groups apart, the researchers used a discovery cohort of 100 patients, made up of under 45 with Graves' ophthalmopathy and about 55 with stable Graves' hyperthyroidism. Following sampling, methimazole starting at 30 mg daily was given to hyperthyroidism patients, and high-dose intravenous methylprednisolone was given to ophthalmopathy patients. Points the paper makes about the study in general: Most expanded thyroid clonotypes (frequency above 0.001) were also detected in blood, a finding suggesting that blood repertoires may reflect thyroid immune responses. A 13 V-J signature model separated ophthalmopathy from stable hyperthyroidism, with around 91% sensitivity and about 81% specificity in cross-validation and 80%/75% in testing. No statistical method was used to fix the sample size in advance, and group allocation was not hidden from the investigators. In validation, the model predicted progression to ophthalmopathy with over 60% sensitivity and around 72% specificity, a median of approximately 6.7 months before onset.

Amplification of TCR beta CDR3 regions was carried out from RNA transcripts. A first-round RT-PCR of the TCR CDR3 used the HTBI primer set with the Qiagen OneStep RT-PCR kit. A second multiplex PCR round built the libraries, followed by size selection and purification. Sequencing of the libraries was done on an Illumina HiSeq2000 using paired-end 100 bp reads. The paper's processing steps were these. SOAPnuke was used to process the raw data, removing reads that contained adapters or uncalled bases, had a mean Phred below 15, or lacked an exact match to the constant primer or identifier. COPE v1.2.5 was used to merge high-quality paired reads, and clonotypes were defined as unique nucleotide sequences. MiTCR v1.1 was used to align clonotypes to the IMGT TRBV, TRBD and TRBJ reference segments. The analysis was restricted to V-J combinations with a frequency above 0.0001, which together covered 99.2% of the repertoires. The TCS score was defined as F50 (clonal expansion) divided by E x V (chaos), with BLOSUM62-based TCRdist calculated between CDR3 peptides within each V-J. Welch's t-statistics and random forest reduced fewer than 550 V-J features to 10 to 15, which were used in a naive Bayes classifier (R e1071). Starting from the raw public reads, TCRdb applied fastp trimming at Q25, assembled clones with MiXCR and retained in-frame beta chains. Rows with one shared CDR3 protein collapse into an entry with the most common genes and DNA. TCRdb, not the authors, supplied the V and J calls. This sample has about 500,000 distinct CDR3 sequences in its table, and roughly 18% of those were observed once. Around 17% of the sample is in the top ten clones.

Ophthalmopathy patients had moderately to severely active disease, Clinical Activity Score of at least 3, NOSPECS grade of at least 4, and duration under 3 months. Patients with uncontrolled infections, other autoimmune diseases, pregnancy or lactation were excluded. Diagnoses relied on clinical symptoms, serum thyroxine and TRAb, thyroid ultrasound and orbital computed tomography. Ficoll-Paque density gradient centrifugation was used to isolate PBMCs from around 9.1 ml of fresh peripheral blood. Total RNA was extracted using Trizol reagent, and RNA quality was assessed on an Agilent 2100 Bioanalyzer. The receptor was isolated from a woman in her late teens or twenties with Graves' ophthalmopathy. Sequencing input: blood.

The base sequence is TGTGCCAGCAGGGGACTAGCCCCGGACAATGAGCAGTTCTTC. Translation gives CASRGLAPDNEQFF. The chain couples TRBV27 to TRBJ2-1; 9 bases in the junction line up with TRBD2. The CDR3 spans 14 residues, from the cysteine through the phenylalanine. Left in the record is the CDR3 DNA by itself, 42 bases read in frame from the first base. CDR1 and CDR2 are read off the germline V gene (reference sequence) as MNHEY and SMNVEV. After removal of 6 bases from V and 5 bases from J, the junction retains 5 bases not matched to a gene.